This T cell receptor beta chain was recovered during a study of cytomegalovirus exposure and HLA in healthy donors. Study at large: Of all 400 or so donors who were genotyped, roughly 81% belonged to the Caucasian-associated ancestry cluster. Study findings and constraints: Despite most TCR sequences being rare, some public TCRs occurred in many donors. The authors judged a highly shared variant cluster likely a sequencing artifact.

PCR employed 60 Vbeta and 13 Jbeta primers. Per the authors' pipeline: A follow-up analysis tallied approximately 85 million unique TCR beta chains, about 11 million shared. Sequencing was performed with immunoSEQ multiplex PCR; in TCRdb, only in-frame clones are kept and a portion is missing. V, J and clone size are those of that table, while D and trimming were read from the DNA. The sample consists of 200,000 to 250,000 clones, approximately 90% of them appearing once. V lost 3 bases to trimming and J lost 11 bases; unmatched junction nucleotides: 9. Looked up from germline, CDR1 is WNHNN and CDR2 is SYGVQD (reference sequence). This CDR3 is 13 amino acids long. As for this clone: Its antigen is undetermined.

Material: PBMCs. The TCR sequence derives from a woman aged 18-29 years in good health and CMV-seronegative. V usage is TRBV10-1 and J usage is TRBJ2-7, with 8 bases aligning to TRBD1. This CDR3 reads CASSDRTGIVEYF. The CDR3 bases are TGCGCCAGCAGTGATCGGACAGGGATAGTAGAGTACTTC.